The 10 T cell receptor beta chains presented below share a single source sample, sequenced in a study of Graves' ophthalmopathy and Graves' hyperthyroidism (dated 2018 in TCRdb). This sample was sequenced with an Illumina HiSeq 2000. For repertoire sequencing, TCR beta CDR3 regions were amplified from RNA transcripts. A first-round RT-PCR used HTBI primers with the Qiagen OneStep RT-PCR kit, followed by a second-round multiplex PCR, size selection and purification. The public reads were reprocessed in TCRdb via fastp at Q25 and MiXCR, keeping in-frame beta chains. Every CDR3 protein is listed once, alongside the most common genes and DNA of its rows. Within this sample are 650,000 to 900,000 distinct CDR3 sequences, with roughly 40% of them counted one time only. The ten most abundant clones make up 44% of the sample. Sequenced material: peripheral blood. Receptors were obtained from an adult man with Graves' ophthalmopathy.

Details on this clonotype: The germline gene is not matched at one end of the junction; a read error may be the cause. The CDR3 nucleotides are TGTGCCAGCAGTCCCAGCGGGGGGGCCTTGGAGACCCAGTACTTC. It yields the protein CASSPSGGALETQYF. The genes are TRBV24-1 and TRBJ2-5, with 10 bases lining up with TRBD2. This CDR3 contains 15 residues. The germline V gene has CDR1 KGHDR and CDR2 SFDVKD.

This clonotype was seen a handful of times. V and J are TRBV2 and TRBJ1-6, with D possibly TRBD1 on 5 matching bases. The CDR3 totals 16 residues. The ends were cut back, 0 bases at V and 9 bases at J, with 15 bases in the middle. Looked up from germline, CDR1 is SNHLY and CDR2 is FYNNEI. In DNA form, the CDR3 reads TGTGCCAGCAGTGAAGCCGCGGGGGGGGGGGTTTCACCCCTCCACTTT. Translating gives CASSEAAGGGVSPLHF. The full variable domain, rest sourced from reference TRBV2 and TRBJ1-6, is EPEVTQTPSHQVTQMGQEVILRCVPISNHLYFYWYRQILGQKVEFLVSFYNNEISEKSEIFDDQFSVERPDGSNFTLKIRSTKLEDSAMYFCASSEAAGGGVSPLHFGNGTRLTVT.

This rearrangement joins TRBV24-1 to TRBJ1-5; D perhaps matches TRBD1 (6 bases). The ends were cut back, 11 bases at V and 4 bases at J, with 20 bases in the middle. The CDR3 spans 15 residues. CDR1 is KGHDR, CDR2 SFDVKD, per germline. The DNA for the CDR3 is TGTGCCAGCAGCCAATATCAGGGGACAAATCAGCCCCAGCATTTT. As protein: CASSQYQGTNQPQHF.

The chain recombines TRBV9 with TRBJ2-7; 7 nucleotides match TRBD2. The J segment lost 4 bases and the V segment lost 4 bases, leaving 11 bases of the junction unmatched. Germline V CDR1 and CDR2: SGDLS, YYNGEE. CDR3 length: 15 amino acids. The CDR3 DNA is TGTGCCAGCAGCCAAGAATCGCGGGGGAGTTACGAGCAGTACTTC. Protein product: CASSQESRGSYEQYF.

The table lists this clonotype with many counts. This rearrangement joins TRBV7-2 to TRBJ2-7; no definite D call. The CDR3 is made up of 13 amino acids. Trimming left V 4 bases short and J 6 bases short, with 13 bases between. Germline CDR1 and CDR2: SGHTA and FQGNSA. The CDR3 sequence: CASSSRPSSEQYF. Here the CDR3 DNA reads TGTGCCAGCAGCTCCCGCCCCAGTTCCGAGCAGTACTTC.

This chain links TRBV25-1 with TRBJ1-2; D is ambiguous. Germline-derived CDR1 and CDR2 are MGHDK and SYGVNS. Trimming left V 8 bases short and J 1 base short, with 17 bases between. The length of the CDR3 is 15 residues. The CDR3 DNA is TGTGCCAGCCGAAGAGCAGGCCTAATTAACTATGGCTACACCTTC. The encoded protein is CASRRAGLINYGYTF.

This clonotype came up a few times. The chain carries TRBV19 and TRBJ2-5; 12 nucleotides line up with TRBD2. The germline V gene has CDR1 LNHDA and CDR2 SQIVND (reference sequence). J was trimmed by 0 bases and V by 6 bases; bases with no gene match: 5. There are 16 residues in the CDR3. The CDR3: CASSRTSGNYQETQYF. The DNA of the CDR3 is TGTGCCAGTAGCAGGACTAGCGGGAATTACCAAGAGACCCAGTACTTC.

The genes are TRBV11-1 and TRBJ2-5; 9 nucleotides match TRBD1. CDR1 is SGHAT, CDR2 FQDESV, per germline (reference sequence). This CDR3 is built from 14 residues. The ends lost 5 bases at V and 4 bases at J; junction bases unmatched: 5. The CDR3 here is CASSTNRGLETQYF. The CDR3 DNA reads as TGTGCCAGCAGCACCAACAGGGGGCTAGAGACCCAGTACTTC.

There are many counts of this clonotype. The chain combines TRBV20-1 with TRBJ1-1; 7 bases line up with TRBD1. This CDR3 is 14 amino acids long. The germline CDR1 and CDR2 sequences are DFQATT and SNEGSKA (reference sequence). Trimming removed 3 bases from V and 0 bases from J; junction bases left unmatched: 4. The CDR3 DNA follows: TGCAGTGCTAGGTTCGGGACAGTGAACACTGAAGCTTTCTTT. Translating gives CSARFGTVNTEAFF.

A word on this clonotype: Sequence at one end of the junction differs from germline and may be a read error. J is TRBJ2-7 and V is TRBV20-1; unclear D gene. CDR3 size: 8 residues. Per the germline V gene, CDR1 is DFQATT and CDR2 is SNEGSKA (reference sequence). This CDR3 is CSARGQYF. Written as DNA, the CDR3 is TGCAGTGCGAGAGGGCAGTACTTC.